These T cell receptor beta chains were read from a single sample in a study of radiotherapy plus CTLA-4 blockade in lung cancer. Method: immunoSEQ multiplex PCR; TCRdb's copy keeps in-frame clones and lacks some. Of about 73,000 clones listed, roughly 84% are singletons. Specimen: peripheral blood, collected from a patient treated with radiotherapy plus ipilimumab. The receptors were gathered from a human donor with non-small cell lung cancer that progressed on radiotherapy plus ipilimumab. Each CDR3 is given with its conserved first and last residue. Each record gives: J gene, D gene, V gene, clone size, CDR3 protein, CDR3 DNA. The D gene is left open where the match is weak. Size is stated for part of the rows, as once, few or many counts, or as a class when the clone is expanded.

J: TRBJ2-5; D: TRBD2; V: TRBV28; size: once; CDR3: CASRLAGEETQYF; DNA: TGTGCCAGCAGACTAGCGGGAGAAGAGACCCAGTACTTC
J: TRBJ1-1; D: -; V: TRBV6-5; size: -; CDR3: CASSFARGRTEAFF; DNA: TGTGCCAGCAGTTTCGCACGGGGTCGCACTGAAGCTTTCTTT
J: TRBJ2-2; D: -; V: TRBV7-3; size: -; CDR3: CASSQTIRGGELFF; DNA: TGTGCCAGCAGCCAGACGATCAGGGGAGGGGAGCTGTTTTTT
J: TRBJ2-7; D: -; V: TRBV28; size: -; CDR3: CASRAGQPYEQYF; DNA: TGTGCCAGCAGGGCTGGACAGCCCTACGAGCAGTACTTC
J: TRBJ1-2; D: TRBD1; V: TRBV11-2; size: -; CDR3: CASSIPGGYGYTF; DNA: TGTGCCAGCAGCATACCAGGGGGCTATGGCTACACCTTC
J: TRBJ2-1; D: TRBD1; V: TRBV6-1; size: -; CDR3: CASSESTAGTALRFF; DNA: TGTGCCAGCAGTGAATCCACCGCCGGGACAGCTCTCCGGTTCTTC
J: TRBJ2-7; D: -; V: TRBV6-1; size: -; CDR3: CASSEISYEQYF; DNA: TGTGCCAGCAGTGAGATCTCTTACGAGCAGTACTTC
J: TRBJ2-1; D: -; V: TRBV7-8; size: -; CDR3: CASSLVTRDEQFF; DNA: TGTGCCAGCAGCTTAGTTACTAGAGACGAGCAGTTCTTC
J: TRBJ2-3; D: -; V: TRBV5-1; size: few; CDR3: CASSLVRAGGIDTQYF; DNA: TGCGCCAGCAGCTTGGTACGGGCAGGGGGGATAGATACGCAGTATTTT
J: TRBJ2-1; D: -; V: TRBV2; size: -; CDR3: CASSAGLPFF; DNA: TGTGCCAGCAGTGCCGGACTGCCGTTCTTC
J: TRBJ2-1; D: TRBD2; V: TRBV9; size: -; CDR3: CASSGPGLAGEQFF; DNA: TGTGCCAGCAGCGGACCGGGACTAGCGGGCGAGCAGTTCTTC
J: TRBJ2-1; D: TRBD1; V: TRBV30; size: -; CDR3: CAWSAGPGQGNKYEQFF; DNA: TGTGCCTGGAGTGCCGGACCCGGACAGGGTAACAAATATGAGCAGTTCTTC
J: TRBJ1-3; D: -; V: TRBV7-6; size: -; CDR3: CASSLTDVFSGNTIYF; DNA: TGTGCCAGCAGCCTGACGGACGTCTTTTCTGGAAACACCATATATTTT
J: TRBJ2-1; D: TRBD2; V: TRBV9; size: -; CDR3: CASSRKGTSGRAEQFF; DNA: TGTGCCAGCAGTCGAAAAGGGACTAGCGGGAGAGCTGAGCAGTTCTTC
J: TRBJ2-7; D: -; V: TRBV19; size: -; CDR3: CASSIGGYEQYF; DNA: TGTGCCAGTAGTATAGGGGGTTACGAGCAGTACTTC